Below are 25 T cell receptor beta chains sequenced from a single sample in a study of T cells in Graves' hyperthyroidism and ophthalmopathy. Regions amplified from RNA transcripts were the TCR beta CDR3 regions. When the TCR CDR3 underwent first-round RT-PCR, the HTBI primer set was used. In TCRdb, the multiplex PCR reads were re-called with MiXCR into one record per CDR3 protein. The repertoire holds around 520,000 distinct CDR3 sequences, with less than 15% as singletons. Sequencing used blood. Receptor source: a woman aged 40 to 49 with Graves' hyperthyroidism.

Remarks on this clonotype: A junction end diverges from the germline sequence, so it may reflect a read error. The chain links TRBV7-9 to TRBJ2-5; D call uncertain. The CDR3 has 15 amino acids. The germline V gene encodes CDR1 SEHNR and CDR2 FQNEAQ (reference sequence). CDR3 protein: CARSLLRPLQETQYF. The CDR3 nucleotides are TGTGCCCGCAGCTTATTGCGGCCATTGCAAGAGACCCAGTACTTC.

J is TRBJ2-6 and V is TRBV11-1; possible D gene TRBD2, 5 bases. The V end lost 0 bases, the J end lost 0 bases, and 9 bases lay between the germline ends. Per germline, CDR1 SGHAT and CDR2 FQDESV (reference sequence). The CDR3 has 17 amino acids. The CDR3 nucleotides read TGTGCCAGCAGCTTAGCGAGCGGATACTCTGGGGCCAACGTCCTGACTTTC. Translating gives CASSLASGYSGANVLTF.

Turning to this clonotype: Just one base apart from a much larger clone, this may be a read error. The V call is TRBV28, the J call TRBJ2-2; 8 bases are a match to TRBD1. The CDR3 consists of 14 residues. Germline loops: CDR1 MDHEN, CDR2 SYDVKM. Trimming took 9 bases from V and 7 from J; bases not matched to a gene: 10. CDR3: CASDQGASSGELFF. CDR3 nucleotides: TGTGCCAGTGACCAGGGGGCGAGCAGCGGGGAGCTGTTTTTT.

The chain links TRBV3-1 to TRBJ2-1, with 12 bases lining up with TRBD2. With 7 bases clipped from V and 10 bases from J, the junction kept 8 bases outside the gene matches. This CDR3 has 14 residues. Germline V gene sequence: CDR1 LGHDT, CDR2 YNNKEL (reference sequence). DNA for the CDR3: TGTGCCAGCACCTTCGGCACTAGCGGGGGGGAGCAGTTCTTC. The encoded protein is CASTFGTSGGEQFF.

This chain connects TRBV6-1 to TRBJ1-5; D gene ambiguous. V lost 5 bases, J lost 5 bases, and 13 bases lay in between. Germline V CDR1 and CDR2: MNHNS, SASEGT. The CDR3 spans 14 residues. The CDR3 nucleotides are TGTGCCAGCAGTCCCGAGGGCTGGGATCAGCCCCAGCATTTT. This sequence encodes CASSPEGWDQPQHF.

This clonotype was counted ten times or more. The chain recombines TRBV7-8 with TRBJ2-3; 10 bases map to TRBD1. The CDR3 has 15 residues. J was trimmed by 2 bases and V by 3 bases; bases with no gene match: 2. From germline, CDR1 is SGHVS and CDR2 FQNEAQ. CDR3 region: CASSLDRGTTDTQYF. Here the CDR3 DNA reads TGTGCCAGCAGCTTGGACAGGGGGACCACAGATACGCAGTATTTT.

Ten or more counts support this clonotype. The V and J genes are TRBV13 and TRBJ1-1; 11 positions match TRBD1. The CDR3 has 16 residues. The V and J ends lost 6 bases and 1 base, in that order; junction bases with no gene match: 7. Germline loops: CDR1 PRHDT, CDR2 FYEKMQ (reference sequence). The chain's CDR3 is CASRAGQGVRNTEAFF. Here the CDR3 DNA reads TGTGCCAGCAGGGCGGGACAGGGGGTAAGGAACACTGAAGCTTTCTTT.

The chain links TRBV28 to TRBJ2-4, with D possibly TRBD2 on 6 matching bases. Germline V lookup: CDR1 MDHEN, CDR2 SYDVKM. Trimming shortened V by 1 base and J by 2 bases, and 12 bases separated the two germline ends. The CDR3 is made up of 16 amino acids. The CDR3 DNA reads as TGTGCCAGCAGTTTATCTATCGCGGGATCCAAAAACATTCAGTACTTC. Translated, it gives CASSLSIAGSKNIQYF.

This clonotype was recorded at least ten times. The rearrangement uses TRBV28 and TRBJ2-1; 9 bases line up with TRBD1. This CDR3 is 14 amino acids long. V shed 5 bases and J 6 bases; nucleotides not matched to a gene: 5. The germline CDR1 and CDR2 sequences are MDHEN and SYDVKM. This CDR3 reads CASSPTGQGNEQFF. Here the CDR3 DNA reads TGTGCCAGCAGTCCAACGGGACAGGGCAATGAGCAGTTCTTC.

This clonotype appeared many times. This sequence joins TRBV5-5 and TRBJ1-2; 8 bases are shared with TRBD1. This CDR3 is built from 16 residues. Germline loops: CDR1 SGHKS, CDR2 YYEKEE (reference sequence). Trimming cost V 0 bases and J 5 bases; bases outside gene matches: 9. DNA of the CDR3: TGTGCCAGCAGCTTGGTTCCAGGACAGGGACTTTATGGCTACACCTTC. It codes for CASSLVPGQGLYGYTF.

This chain connects TRBV3-1 to TRBJ1-2; D gene uncertain. The CDR3 covers 15 residues. The V end lost 1 base, the J end lost 6 bases, and 15 bases lay between the germline ends. Germline V lookup: CDR1 LGHDT, CDR2 YNNKEL (reference sequence). Here the CDR3 reads CASSQGPGKVNGYTF. Written as DNA, the CDR3 is TGTGCCAGCAGCCAAGGTCCGGGGAAAGTGAATGGCTACACCTTC.

This clonotype was observed at least ten times. The chain is built from TRBV24-1 and TRBJ2-3; 7 bases are shared with TRBD2. Germline V gene lookup returns CDR1 KGHDR and CDR2 SFDVKD. Trimming removed 0 bases from V and 3 bases from J; junction bases left unmatched: 2. The CDR3 totals 15 residues. CDR3 nucleotide sequence: TGTGCCACCAGTGATTTGTCTAGCGGAACAGATACGCAGTATTTT. Translation: CATSDLSSGTDTQYF.

This clonotype occurred many times. The chain employs TRBV7-8 and TRBJ2-7; TRBD2 agrees at 9 bases. Germline CDR1 is SGHVS and CDR2 is FQNEAQ. The CDR3 loop spans 15 amino acids. V shed 4 bases and J 0 bases; nucleotides not matched to a gene: 4. CDR3 in amino acids: CASSYVAGVSYEQYF. The CDR3 DNA reads as TGTGCCAGCAGCTATGTAGCGGGAGTCTCCTACGAGCAGTACTTC.

This clonotype was seen repeatedly, ten times or more. The chain employs TRBV9 and TRBJ2-1; 7 positions match TRBD2. Germline CDR1 is SGDLS and CDR2 is YYNGEE. The CDR3 loop spans 17 amino acids. V lost 0 bases to trimming and J lost 7 bases; unmatched junction nucleotides: 13. In DNA form, the CDR3 reads TGTGCCAGCAGCGTAGAGGGGTGGAGGGAGGGCCAGAATGAGCAGTTCTTC. This sequence encodes CASSVEGWREGQNEQFF.

Many counts were recorded for this clonotype. The chain recombines TRBV2 with TRBJ2-1; D perhaps matches TRBD2 (6 bases). The CDR3 is made up of 16 amino acids. The V end was cut by 2 bases, the J end by 2 bases, with 13 bases between. Germline V CDR1 and CDR2: SNHLY, FYNNEI. In DNA form, the CDR3 reads TGTGCCAGCAGTGAACAGCCGGGAGCGGCCTACAATGAGCAGTTCTTC. It translates to CASSEQPGAAYNEQFF.

This clonotype was picked up many times. The chain carries TRBV28 and TRBJ1-1; perhaps TRBD1 as D (6 bases). V lost 6 bases, J lost 6 bases, and 17 bases lay in between. The CDR3 is made up of 14 amino acids. Germline V gene lookup returns CDR1 MDHEN and CDR2 SYDVKM. In DNA form, the CDR3 reads TGTGCCAGCAGGTTAGGACAGTCTTCGGCTGAAGCTTTCTTT. This codes for CASRLGQSSAEAFF.

This chain joins TRBV5-4 and TRBJ2-5; 9 bases agree with TRBD2. CDR1 is SGHNT and CDR2 is YYREEE in the germline V gene (reference sequence). The CDR3 runs to 16 residues. Germline trimming cut 5 bases from V and 1 base from J; bases unmatched to any gene: 9. The CDR3, as DNA: TGTGCCAGCAGGAAGGGGAGCGGGGGGATCCAAGAGACCCAGTACTTC. Translating gives CASRKGSGGIQETQYF.

This clonotype was counted only a few times. The conserved phenylalanine or tryptophan is not found at the CDR3 terminus, so this likely reflects a read error. The chain uses TRBV7-2 and TRBJ2-7; weak D call: TRBD1 (6 bases). V shed 1 base and J shed 2 bases, with 12 bases lying between them. The CDR3 is 15 residues long. Germline CDR1 SGHTA, CDR2 FQGNSA. CDR3 in amino acids: CASSLVVGATYEQYL. The CDR3 DNA sequence: TGTGCCAGCAGCTTAGTCGTGGGGGCCACCTACGAGCAGTACTTA.

The chain links TRBV6-1 to TRBJ1-5, with D hard to call. Per the germline V gene, CDR1 is MNHNS and CDR2 is SASEGT. The V end was cut by 7 bases, the J end by 7 bases, with 17 bases between. The CDR3 consists of 14 residues. DNA of the CDR3: TGTGCCAGCATCCGGGCCCCAACTGGCCAGCCCCAGCATTTT. This encodes CASIRAPTGQPQHF.

There are many counts of this clonotype. The chain uses TRBV28 and TRBJ1-2; 8 positions match TRBD1. In germline, CDR1 is MDHEN, CDR2 SYDVKM. The CDR3 loop spans 13 amino acids. Trimming at V came to 8 bases and at J to 4 bases, leaving 6 bases not matched to a gene. The CDR3, as DNA: TGTGCCAGCGACAGGGGAATGAGCTATGGCTACACCTTC. Its protein is CASDRGMSYGYTF.

This clonotype appeared many times. The CDR3 DNA is TGTGCCAGCAGCTTCCTGAGGGAGGGCGCCTACGAGCAGTACTTC. Protein: CASSFLREGAYEQYF. The V gene is TRBV5-6, the J gene TRBJ2-7, with 7 bases fitting TRBD2. The CDR3 covers 15 residues. The junction had 7 bases not matched to a gene; V was cut back by 2 bases and J by 2 bases. The germline V gene has CDR1 SGHDT and CDR2 YYEEEE.

The chain links TRBV6-1 to TRBJ1-1, with no clear D. The CDR3 contains 13 residues. V was cut by 7 bases and J by 0 bases, with 9 bases left in between. Germline values: CDR1 MNHNS, CDR2 SASEGT. The CDR3 spells CASNSEMNTEAFF. CDR3 DNA: TGTGCCAGCAATTCAGAAATGAACACTGAAGCTTTCTTT.

The genes are TRBV12-3 or TRBV12-4 and TRBJ2-5; 10 bases fit TRBD1. This CDR3 contains 15 residues. Losses at the gene ends were 5 bases for V and 2 bases for J; bases not matched to a gene: 5. The CDR3 DNA reads as TGTGCCAGCAGTCAGGGACAGGGGAGGCAAGAGACCCAGTACTTC. It yields the protein CASSQGQGRQETQYF.

This clonotype was observed many times. The chain employs TRBV7-9 and TRBJ2-7; 7 bases match TRBD2. In germline, CDR1 is SEHNR, CDR2 FQNEAQ (reference sequence). The V gene end was trimmed by 8 bases and the J gene end by 6 bases; junction bases not matched to a gene: 7. The CDR3 consists of 12 residues. CDR3 coding DNA: TGTGCCAGCGGGGGGGATGGGCGCGAGCAGTACTTC. Amino acids: CASGGDGREQYF.

The rearrangement links TRBV25-1 to TRBJ2-5, with D possibly being TRBD1 (6 bases). Germline CDR1 is MGHDK and CDR2 is SYGVNS. V lost 5 bases and J 1 base, leaving 11 bases between the germline ends. The CDR3 contains 14 residues. This CDR3 is CASSRTETQETQYF. CDR3 coding DNA: TGTGCCAGCAGTCGGACAGAGACCCAAGAGACCCAGTACTTC. The complete variable domain, with remaining parts taken from reference TRBV25-1 and TRBJ2-5, reads EADIYQTPRYLVIGTGKKITLECSQTMGHDKMYWYQQDPGMELHLIHYSYGVNSTEKGDLSSESTVSRIRTEHFPLTLESARPSHTSQYLCASSRTETQETQYFGPGTRLLVL.